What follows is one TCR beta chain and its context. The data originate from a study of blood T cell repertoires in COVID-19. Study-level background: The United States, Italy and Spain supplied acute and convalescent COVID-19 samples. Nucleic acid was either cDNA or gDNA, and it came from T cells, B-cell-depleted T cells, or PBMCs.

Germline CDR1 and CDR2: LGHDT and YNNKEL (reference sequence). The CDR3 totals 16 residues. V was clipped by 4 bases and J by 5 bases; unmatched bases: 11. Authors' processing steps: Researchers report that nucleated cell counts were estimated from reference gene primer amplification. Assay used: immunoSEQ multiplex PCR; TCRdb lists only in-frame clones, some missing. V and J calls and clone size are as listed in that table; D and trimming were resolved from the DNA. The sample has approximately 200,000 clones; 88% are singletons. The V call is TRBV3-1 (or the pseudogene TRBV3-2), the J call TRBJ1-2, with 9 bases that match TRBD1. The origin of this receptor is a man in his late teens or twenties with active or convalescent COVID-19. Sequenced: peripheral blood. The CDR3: CASSPTDRDRVYGYTF. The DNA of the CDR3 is TGTGCCAGCAGCCCTACAGACCGGGACAGGGTTTATGGCTACACCTTC.